Sequencing of this T cell receptor (beta chain) was carried out in a study of STAT3 mutations in large granular lymphocyte leukemia. Clones were read by immunoSEQ multiplex PCR, and TCRdb kept only the in-frame ones, dropping some. The sample lists over 5,000 clones, under 80% occurring once. Overall study results and limits: Samples missed the first appearance of the clone. Every T-cell large granular lymphocyte leukemia patient had at least one immunodominant TCR beta clonotype.

A note on this clone: The antigen remains undetermined.

The sequence came from a man in his forties with T-cell large granular lymphocyte leukemia. Some clones in this sample may be carry-over from other donors' samples. The sequenced material came from peripheral blood mononuclear cells.

The CDR3 region is CASSSQGAIIYEQYF. The CDR3, as DNA: TGTGCCAGCAGCTCACAGGGGGCAATTATCTACGAGCAGTACTTC. This rearrangement joins TRBV7-2 to TRBJ2-7; 9 bases match TRBD1. This CDR3 has 15 amino acids. Germline V CDR1 and CDR2: SGHTA, FQGNSA. The J segment lost 3 bases and the V segment lost 4 bases, leaving 7 bases of the junction unmatched.